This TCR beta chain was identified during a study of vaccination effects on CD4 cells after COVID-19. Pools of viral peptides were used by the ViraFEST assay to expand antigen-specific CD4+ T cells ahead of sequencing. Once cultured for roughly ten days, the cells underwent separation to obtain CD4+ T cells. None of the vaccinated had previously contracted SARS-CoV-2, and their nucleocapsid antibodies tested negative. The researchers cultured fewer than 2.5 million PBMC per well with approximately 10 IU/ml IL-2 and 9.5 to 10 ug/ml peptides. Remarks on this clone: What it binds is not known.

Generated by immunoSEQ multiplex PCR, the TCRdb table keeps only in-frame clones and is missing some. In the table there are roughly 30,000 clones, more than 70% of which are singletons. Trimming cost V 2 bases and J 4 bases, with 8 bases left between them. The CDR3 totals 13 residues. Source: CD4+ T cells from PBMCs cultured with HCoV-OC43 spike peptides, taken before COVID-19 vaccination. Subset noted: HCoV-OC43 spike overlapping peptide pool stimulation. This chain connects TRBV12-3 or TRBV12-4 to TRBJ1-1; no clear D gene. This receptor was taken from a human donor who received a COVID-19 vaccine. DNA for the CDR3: TGTGCCAGCAGTTTAAAGCCGCGCACTGAAGCTTTCTTT. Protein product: CASSLKPRTEAFF.